These 22 T cell receptor beta chains share one sample of origin, sequenced in a study of blood T cells in healthy people across ages. Using a J-beta primer mix together with a sample-barcoded 5' primer, a second PCR was run for roughly 6 to 12 cycles. TCRdb redid the calling of the 5' RACE reads with MiXCR, one entry per CDR3 protein. The table has hundreds of thousands of distinct CDR3 sequences, approximately 50% seen once. Sequencing was done on a sample of blood. Source of these receptors: a woman aged 55-70 years in good health.

V gene TRBV20-1 combines with J gene TRBJ2-4; no definite D call. The CDR3 length is 13 residues. V was trimmed by 3 bases and J by 3 bases, leaving 9 bases between them. Per the germline V gene, CDR1 is DFQATT and CDR2 is SNEGSKA (reference sequence). CDR3 sequence: CSARTGGKNIQYF. The CDR3 nucleotides read TGCAGTGCTAGGACTGGCGGCAAAAACATTCAGTACTTC.

The chain employs TRBV20-1 and TRBJ1-6; 8 bases are a match to TRBD1. The CDR3 sequence is 15 residues long. Trimming removed 1 base from V and 7 bases from J; junction bases left unmatched: 6. Germline CDR1 DFQATT, CDR2 SNEGSKA (reference sequence). The CDR3 region is CSARALGQVNSPLHF. Here the CDR3 DNA reads TGCAGTGCTAGAGCGTTGGGACAGGTCAATTCACCCCTCCACTTT.

The V and J genes are TRBV7-2 and TRBJ2-1, with 8 bases identical to TRBD2. CDR3 length: 15 residues. CDR1 is SGHTA, CDR2 FQGNSA, per germline. V shed 1 base and J 6 bases; nucleotides not matched to a gene: 5. In DNA form, the CDR3 reads TGTGCCAGCAGCTTAGGTAGCGGGGCCACCAATGAGCAGTTCTTC. As protein: CASSLGSGATNEQFF.

The gene calls are TRBV5-1 and TRBJ2-7, with 10 bases that match TRBD1. Germline CDR1 reads SGHRS; CDR2 reads YFSETQ. The CDR3 has 14 residues. The V and J ends lost 4 bases and 3 bases, in that order; junction bases with no gene match: 4. This CDR3 is CASSSDRGLYEQYF. CDR3 bases: TGCGCCAGCAGCAGTGACAGGGGGCTCTACGAGCAGTACTTC.

This clonotype was seen more than once but under ten times. The genes are TRBV20-1 and TRBJ1-2, with a possible D match to TRBD1 (6 bases). The length of the CDR3 is 14 residues. The V end lost 3 bases, the J end lost 4 bases, and 15 bases lay between the germline ends. Germline-derived CDR1 and CDR2 are DFQATT and SNEGSKA (reference sequence). The DNA for the CDR3 is TGCAGTGCTAGTGGGGAATACAGGGCCTATGGCTACACCTTC. Amino acid sequence: CSASGEYRAYGYTF.

The chain is built from TRBV10-3 and TRBJ2-1; TRBD2 aligns across 9 bases. Germline assignment: CDR1 ENHRY and CDR2 SYGVKD. The CDR3 contains 18 residues. V was pared by 7 bases and J by 6 bases, with 19 bases of the junction left unmatched. CDR3 in amino acids: CAIKKGLAGVAPSNEQFF. The CDR3 DNA reads TGTGCCATCAAAAAGGGACTAGCAGGAGTCGCTCCATCCAATGAGCAGTTCTTC.

This chain joins TRBV25-1 and TRBJ2-7; 13 positions agree with TRBD2. The CDR3 has 15 residues. Germline values: CDR1 MGHDK, CDR2 SYGVNS. Unmatched junction bases numbered 9, after V lost 5 bases and J lost 8 bases. In DNA form, the CDR3 reads TGTGCCAGCAGTATCAGGGGACTAGCGGGACACAAGCAGTACTTC. Translated: CASSIRGLAGHKQYF.

V is TRBV6-1 and J is TRBJ1-1; possibly TRBD1 for D (6 bases). The germline V gene encodes CDR1 MNHNS and CDR2 SASEGT. CDR3 size: 14 residues. With 4 bases removed from V and 6 bases from J, the gap between germline ends came to 15 bases. CDR3 in DNA: TGTGCCAGCAGTGCTCCACAGGGTGGGGCTGAAGCTTTCTTT. Protein sequence: CASSAPQGGAEAFF.

This clonotype was seen a handful of times. V is TRBV14 and J is TRBJ2-3; D is possibly TRBD2 (6 bases). The CDR3 is 14 residues long. Germline V gene sequence: CDR1 SGHDN, CDR2 FVKESK. V was shortened by 7 bases and J by 2 bases, with 13 bases between the two germline ends. CDR3 DNA: TGTGCCAGCACCCCGGGGGTGGACACAGATACGCAGTATTTT. Protein product: CASTPGVDTDTQYF.

The sample holds a few counts of this clonotype. The chain joins TRBV3-1 to TRBJ2-7; D could derive from TRBD1 or TRBD2 (7 bases each). V was pared by 2 bases and J by 4 bases, with 18 bases between. CDR3 length equals 16 residues. In germline, CDR1 is LGHDT, CDR2 YNNKEL (reference sequence). The CDR3 DNA follows: TGTGCCAGCAGCCAACAGGGGGGGACCCCGCGGTACGAGCAGTACTTC. Its translation: CASSQQGGTPRYEQYF.

The chain couples TRBV7-3 to TRBJ2-5, with 10 nucleotides matching TRBD1. V lost 4 bases, J lost 9 bases, and 17 bases stayed unmatched. The CDR3 runs 17 residues. Germline assignment: CDR1 SGHTA and CDR2 FQGTGA. CDR3 amino acids: CASSSWGPTGGIEAQYF. The DNA for the CDR3 is TGTGCCAGCAGCTCATGGGGCCCGACAGGGGGCATTGAGGCCCAGTACTTC.

V usage is TRBV10-3 and J usage is TRBJ1-2, with TRBD1 identical over 7 bases. The CDR3 consists of 15 residues. J was trimmed by 0 bases and V by 6 bases; bases with no gene match: 7. Germline CDR1 ENHRY, CDR2 SYGVKD. CDR3 in amino acids: CAIRFDREANYGYTF. For the CDR3, the DNA is TGTGCCATCAGGTTTGACAGGGAGGCTAACTATGGCTACACCTTC.

This clonotype was counted between two and nine times. The chain links TRBV6-5 to TRBJ2-4, with TRBD2 matching 11 bases. The germline gives CDR1 MNHEY, CDR2 SVGAGI. V shed 4 bases and J 6 bases; nucleotides not matched to a gene: 5. The length of the CDR3 is 15 residues. The CDR3 DNA follows: TGTGCCAGCAGTTCCCCTAGCGGGAGGACAAACATTCAGTACTTC. This translates into CASSSPSGRTNIQYF.

This clonotype was counted only a few times. The genes are TRBV7-2 and TRBJ2-7; D may be TRBD1 or TRBD2 (5 bases each). The CDR3 is made up of 14 amino acids. V lost 6 bases to trimming and J lost 0 bases, with 12 bases between them. The V gene's germline CDR1 is SGHTA and CDR2 FQGNSA. The CDR3 bases are TGTGCCAGCAGATTCTCCGGGACCTCCTACGAGCAGTACTTC. As protein: CASRFSGTSYEQYF. The whole variable domain, remainder taken from reference TRBV7-2 and TRBJ2-7, is GAGVSQSPSNKVTEKGKDVELRCDPISGHTALYWYRQSLGQGLEFLIYFQGNSAPDKSGLPSDRFSAERTGGSVSTLTIQRTQQEDSAVYLCASRFSGTSYEQYFGPGTRLTVT.

V is TRBV20-1 and J is TRBJ2-1, with D possibly being TRBD2 (6 bases). The J call may be incorrect, as the DNA end agrees better with TRBJ2-7. The CDR3 totals 14 residues. Germline CDR1 reads DFQATT; CDR2 reads SNEGSKA (reference sequence). In nucleotides, the CDR3 is TGCAGTGCTAGGCGGGGAAACTCCTACAATGAGCAGTACTTC. It is translated as CSARRGNSYNEQYF.

V is TRBV12-3 or TRBV12-4 and J is TRBJ2-7; D is uncertain. The CDR3 contains 16 residues. Trimming pared 3 bases from V and 2 bases from J, leaving 17 bases between. The DNA of the CDR3 is TGTGCCAGCAGTTTGATAAGTCCTACTCCCCCCTACGAGCAGTACTTC. It specifies CASSLISPTPPYEQYF.

The chain links TRBV6-6 to TRBJ2-1; possible D gene TRBD1, 6 bases. V dropped 2 bases and J dropped 9 bases, with 14 bases sitting between them. The CDR3 runs 14 residues. The germline V gene encodes CDR1 MNHNY and CDR2 SVGAGI (reference sequence). The CDR3 nucleotides are TGTGCCAGCAGTTACAACCGGGACAAACCTGAGCAGTTCTTC. It is translated as CASSYNRDKPEQFF.

This clonotype was observed a handful of times. The V gene is TRBV28, the J gene TRBJ2-5, with D uncertain. Trimming cost V 5 bases and J 6 bases, with 13 bases left between them. CDR1 is MDHEN and CDR2 is SYDVKM in the germline V gene. This CDR3 is built from 13 residues. CDR3 nucleotide sequence: TGTGCCAGCAGTGAGGACCCCCGGAAGACCCAGTACTTC. This encodes CASSEDPRKTQYF.

The rearrangement uses TRBV6-6 and TRBJ1-1, with D tentatively TRBD1 (6 bases). Germline V gene sequence: CDR1 MNHNY, CDR2 SVGAGI (reference sequence). Trimming removed 0 bases at V and 5 bases at J, with 13 bases between. This CDR3 comprises 15 residues. The CDR3 region is CASSYSSGRGTEAFF. The CDR3 nucleotides read TGTGCCAGCAGTTACTCTTCGGGGAGGGGGACTGAAGCTTTCTTT.

The V gene is TRBV12-3 or TRBV12-4, the J gene TRBJ2-1; either TRBD1 or TRBD2 may fit D (5 bases each). The V end lost 3 bases, the J end lost 0 bases, and 9 bases lay between the germline ends. The CDR3 extends over 15 amino acids. CDR3 in amino acids: CASSFGGASYNEQFF. The CDR3 DNA follows: TGTGCCAGCAGTTTTGGGGGAGCCTCCTACAATGAGCAGTTCTTC.

J is TRBJ2-4 and V is TRBV20-1; 8 bases map to TRBD1. Near its end, the DNA agrees better with TRBJ2-7, so the J call may be wrong. Germline V gene lookup returns CDR1 DFQATT and CDR2 SNEGSKA (reference sequence). This CDR3 is built from 13 residues. The DNA for the CDR3 is TGCAGTGCTATACGCGGGACAGGAGACGAGCAGTACTTC. Translating gives CSAIRGTGDEQYF.

Points on this clonotype: A much larger clone lies a single base off, so this may be a read error. The V call is TRBV29-1, the J call TRBJ2-5, with 8 bases aligning to TRBD1. CDR3 length: 12 residues. Germline V lookup: CDR1 SQVTM, CDR2 ANQGSEA. V shed 4 bases and J 5 bases; nucleotides not matched to a gene: 3. The CDR3 DNA reads as TGCAGCGTTGTTAGACAGGGGGAGACCCAGTACTTC. This gives the protein CSVVRQGETQYF.